This T cell receptor (beta chain) was sequenced in a study of neoadjuvant anti-PD-1 for oral cavity cancer. General study results and limits: Higher pretreatment Treg/Th17 ratios tracked higher pretreatment blood clonality.

Remarks on this clone: Its antigen is undetermined.

Germline CDR1 is SGHTA and CDR2 is FQGNSA. The V end lost 5 bases, the J end lost 3 bases, and 17 bases lay between the germline ends. CDR3 size: 16 residues. Some clones are missing from TCRdb's copy, which holds only in-frame ones; the method was immunoSEQ multiplex PCR. The table shows fewer than 40,000 clones, with approximately 87% occurring only once. The sample here was PBMCs, taken before nivolumab (anti-PD-1) treatment. The sequence derives from a person between 40 and 85 years old with oral cavity squamous cell carcinoma. The genes are TRBV7-2 and TRBJ2-1; a possible D gene is TRBD2 (6 bases). CDR3 loop: CASSTSRVGIYNEQFF. DNA for the CDR3: TGTGCCAGCAGCACTAGCAGGGTGGGGATCTACAATGAGCAGTTCTTC. Drawing the rest from reference TRBV7-2 and TRBJ2-1, the complete variable domain is GAGVSQSPSNKVTEKGKDVELRCDPISGHTALYWYRQSLGQGLEFLIYFQGNSAPDKSGLPSDRFSAERTGGSVSTLTIQRTQQEDSAVYLCASSTSRVGIYNEQFFGPGTRLTVL.